The T cell receptor (beta chain) under discussion was sequenced for a study of early T cells in non-severe SARS-CoV-2 infection. Whole-study context: Unsorted whole blood bulk RNA was sequenced, with unpaired chains.

The TCR library protocol was used to attach unique molecular identifiers. These identifiers were attached to individual cDNA molecules. TCRdb analysed the 5' RACE reads with MiXCR anew, one entry per CDR3 protein. This sample has under 35,000 distinct CDR3 sequences; less than 10% occur once, and the top ten carry about an eighth. This clonotype was recorded many times. This CDR3 contains 15 residues. This sequence originates from an adult who was a healthcare worker with PCR-confirmed SARS-CoV-2 infection or an uninfected control (not recorded which). This chain uses TRBV21-1 with TRBJ2-5; the table's D call, TRBD2, has no DNA check behind it. TRBV21-1 is listed as a pseudogene. Sequencing was done on a sample of whole blood. For the CDR3, the DNA is TGTGCCAGCAGCAAAGCAGGGAGTCGACAAGAGACCCAGTACTTC. Encoded protein: CASSKAGSRQETQYF.